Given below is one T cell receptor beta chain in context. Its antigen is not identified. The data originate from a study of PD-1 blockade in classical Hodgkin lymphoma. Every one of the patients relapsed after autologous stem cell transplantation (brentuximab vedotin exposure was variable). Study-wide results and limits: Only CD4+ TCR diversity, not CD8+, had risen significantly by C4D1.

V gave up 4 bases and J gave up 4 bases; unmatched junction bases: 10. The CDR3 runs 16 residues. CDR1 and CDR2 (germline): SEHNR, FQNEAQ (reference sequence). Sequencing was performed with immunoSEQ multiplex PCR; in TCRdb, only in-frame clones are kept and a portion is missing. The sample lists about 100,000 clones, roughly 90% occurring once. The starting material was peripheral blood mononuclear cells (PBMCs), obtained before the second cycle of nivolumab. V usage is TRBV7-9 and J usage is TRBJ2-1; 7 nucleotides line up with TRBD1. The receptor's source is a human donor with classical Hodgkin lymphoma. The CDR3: CASSSGQANSYNEQFF. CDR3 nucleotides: TGTGCCAGCAGCTCAGGACAGGCGAATTCTTACAATGAGCAGTTCTTC.